This passage covers 3 T cell receptor beta chains from one sample sequenced in a study of blood T cell repertoires in COVID-19 (dated by TCRdb to 2020 to 2022). The library was obtained by the immunoSEQ multiplex PCR assay. In TCRdb, the immuneACCESS table is reduced to in-frame sequences with V and J assigned. These tables do not hold every clone; where another copy was compared, an unresolved V gene accounts for under half, and the others remain unexplained. Counted in this sample were under 200,000 clones; more than 75% of them appeared once. The ten largest clonotypes hold roughly 2.6% of the sample. Specimen: peripheral blood. These receptors came from a man aged 35 to 55 with active or convalescent COVID-19.

The chain uses TRBV12-3 or TRBV12-4 and TRBJ2-7; possible D gene TRBD1, 5 bases. The CDR3 loop spans 13 amino acids. Trimming shortened V by 0 bases and J by 12 bases, and 15 bases separated the two germline ends. The CDR3 region is CASSLATLGHAYF. The CDR3 DNA sequence: TGTGCCAGCAGTTTAGCGACTTTGGGGCATGCGTACTTC.

V usage is TRBV4-3 and J usage is TRBJ2-7; perhaps TRBD1 as D (6 bases). With 1 base removed from V and 3 bases from J, the gap between germline ends came to 7 bases. The CDR3 is made up of 13 amino acids. The V gene's germline CDR1 is LGHNA and CDR2 YSLEER. DNA for the CDR3: TGCGCCAGCAGCCAAGGGACAGACTACGAGCAGTACTTC. This codes for CASSQGTDYEQYF.

The chain employs TRBV10-3 and TRBJ2-5, with 8 positions matching TRBD1. The germline CDR1 and CDR2 sequences are ENHRY and SYGVKD. This CDR3 is built from 17 residues. After removal of 2 bases from V and 4 bases from J, the junction contained 12 bases not matched to a gene. CDR3 sequence: CAISEISTGGLGETQYF. The CDR3 coding sequence is TGTGCCATCAGTGAGATAAGTACAGGGGGTTTGGGAGAGACCCAGTACTTC.